A selection of T cell receptor beta chains follows, all from one sample in a study of shared clonotypes between healthy human individuals. The table came from immunoSEQ multiplex PCR; TCRdb's copy has only in-frame clones and leaves some out. The repertoire holds 2 million to 2.5 million clones, with approximately 94% as singletons. Sequenced: naive CD4+ T cells from PBMCs. These receptor sequences come from a man between 18 and 29 years old in good health. Some clones in this sample may be carry-over from other donors' samples. CDR3s include the opening cysteine and the closing phenylalanine or tryptophan. Each record gives: clone size, V gene, J gene, CDR3 protein. Some rows have no size entry. The others give once, few or many, or a class for an expanded clone.

>.|TRBV5-1|TRBJ2-3
CASSQGLAGTDTQYF
>few|TRBV10-2|TRBJ1-2
CASSERRDNYGYTF
>.|TRBV7-9|TRBJ2-2
CASTHRGGGNTGELFF
>once|TRBV5-6|TRBJ2-3
CASSRPGLAGVDTQYF
>.|TRBV15|TRBJ2-7
CATSRGRVGAYEQYF
>.|TRBV2|TRBJ2-7
CASSEGQGRYEQYF
>.|TRBV6-1|TRBJ2-1
CASSVNGAYNEQFF
>.|TRBV15|TRBJ1-1
CATGVGDTEAFF
>.|TRBV6-1|TRBJ1-2
CASSDRNTGNYGYTF
>.|TRBV4-1|TRBJ1-2
CASSQDWRLGGYTF
>.|TRBV5-4|TRBJ1-2
CASSGTGYGYTF
>.|TRBV28|TRBJ2-5
CASSQNPDRGETQYF
>once|TRBV29-1|TRBJ1-1
CSVEGYHEAFF
>.|TRBV5-1|TRBJ1-2
CASRKTTASYGYTF
>.|TRBV5-1|TRBJ2-1
CASSLGLSYNEQFF
>.|TRBV19|TRBJ2-3
CASSIGAGTSTDTQYF
>.|TRBV2|TRBJ2-7
CASSETSAFEQYF
>.|TRBV6-6|TRBJ2-5
CASKSGMEETQYF
>.|TRBV6-5|TRBJ2-1
CASSYGGVYNEQFF
>once|TRBV7-9|TRBJ2-2
CASSLGQQTNTGELFF
>once|TRBV6-6|TRBJ2-7
CASSPPGQGSYEQYF
>.|TRBV7-9|TRBJ1-4
CASSATGRSEEKLFF
>.|TRBV2|TRBJ1-2
CASRQMRDRGGGYTF
>once|TRBV28|TRBJ2-3
CASRAGFPTDTQYF
>.|TRBV5-6|TRBJ1-3
CASSLGGWAPGNTIYF
>.|TRBV5-1|TRBJ2-7
CASSPRGGDTYEQYF
>.|TRBV7-8|TRBJ2-1
CASAVREGGSEQFF